The clone carrying this TCR beta chain appeared a few times. Its antigen is still unknown. The data belong to a study of response to subunit inactivated influenza vaccine. Findings and limits, study-wide: Only a handful of new T cells, the authors suggested, are recruited with each seasonal influenza vaccination.

This CDR3 is built from 17 residues. V shed 0 bases and J shed 5 bases, with 16 bases lying between them. The germline V gene has CDR1 SGHVS and CDR2 FQNEAQ. TCRdb redid the calling of the RT-PCR reads with MiXCR, one entry per CDR3 protein. The repertoire holds hundreds of thousands of distinct CDR3 sequences, with around a sixth as singletons. The receptor was isolated from a man in his fifties or sixties who received an inactivated influenza vaccine. The chain employs TRBV7-8 and TRBJ2-2; a possible D gene is TRBD1 (6 bases). The sequencing here drew on PBMCs from blood, taken about 13 days after vaccination. CDR3 residues: CASSLARRGYGTGELFF. The CDR3 DNA reads TGTGCCAGCAGCTTAGCCCGAAGGGGGTATGGGACCGGGGAGCTGTTTTTT. Using reference TRBV7-8 and TRBJ2-2 for the parts outside the CDR3, the full variable domain is GAGVSQSPRYKVAKRGQDVALRCDPISGHVSLFWYQQALGQGPEFLTYFQNEAQLDKSGLPSDRFFAERPEGSVSTLKIQRTQQEDSAVYLCASSLARRGYGTGELFFGEGSRLTVL.